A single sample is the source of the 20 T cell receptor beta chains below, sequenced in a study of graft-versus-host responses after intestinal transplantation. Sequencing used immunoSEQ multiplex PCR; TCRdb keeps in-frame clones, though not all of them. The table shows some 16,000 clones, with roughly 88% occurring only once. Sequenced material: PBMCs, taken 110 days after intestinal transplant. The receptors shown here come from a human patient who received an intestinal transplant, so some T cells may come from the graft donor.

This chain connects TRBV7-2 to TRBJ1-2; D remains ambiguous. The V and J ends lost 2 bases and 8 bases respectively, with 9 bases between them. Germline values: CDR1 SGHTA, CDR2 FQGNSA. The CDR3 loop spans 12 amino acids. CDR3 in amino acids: CASSLYPLGYTF. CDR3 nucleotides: TGTGCCAGCAGCTTATACCCGCTAGGCTACACCTTC.

The chain's CDR3 is CASSQDRRAWDGYTF. The CDR3 DNA sequence: TGCGCCAGCAGCCAAGATCGGAGGGCGTGGGATGGCTACACCTTC. The chain couples TRBV4-3 to TRBJ1-2; no clear D. The germline CDR1 and CDR2 sequences are LGHNA and YSLEER. Trimming stripped 0 bases from V and 6 bases from J, with 14 bases between. The CDR3 is made up of 15 amino acids.

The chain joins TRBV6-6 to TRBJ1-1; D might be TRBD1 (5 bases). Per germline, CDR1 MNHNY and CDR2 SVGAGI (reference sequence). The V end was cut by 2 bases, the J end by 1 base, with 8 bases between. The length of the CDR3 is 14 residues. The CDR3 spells CASSYEDKNTEAFF. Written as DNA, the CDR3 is TGTGCCAGCAGTTACGAGGACAAGAACACTGAAGCTTTCTTT.

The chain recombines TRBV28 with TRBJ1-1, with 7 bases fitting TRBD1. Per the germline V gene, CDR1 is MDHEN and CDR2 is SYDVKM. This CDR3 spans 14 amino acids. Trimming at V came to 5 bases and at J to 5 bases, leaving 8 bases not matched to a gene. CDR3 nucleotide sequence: TGTGCCAGCAGTCTAGGCAGGGGGGGGACTGAAGCTTTCTTT. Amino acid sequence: CASSLGRGGTEAFF.

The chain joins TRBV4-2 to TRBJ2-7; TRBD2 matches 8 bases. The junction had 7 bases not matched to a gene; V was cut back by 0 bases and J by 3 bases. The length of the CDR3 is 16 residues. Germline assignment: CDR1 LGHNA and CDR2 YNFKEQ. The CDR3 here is CASSQEKSGRGYEQYF. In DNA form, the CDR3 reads TGTGCCAGCAGCCAAGAGAAAAGCGGGAGAGGCTACGAGCAGTACTTC.

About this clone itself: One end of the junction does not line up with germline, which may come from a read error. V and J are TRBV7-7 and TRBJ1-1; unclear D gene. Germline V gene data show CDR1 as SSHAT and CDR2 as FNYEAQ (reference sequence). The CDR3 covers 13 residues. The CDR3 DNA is TGTGCTAGCAGCTTATGGGGGAACACTGAAGCTTTCTTT. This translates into CASSLWGNTEAFF.

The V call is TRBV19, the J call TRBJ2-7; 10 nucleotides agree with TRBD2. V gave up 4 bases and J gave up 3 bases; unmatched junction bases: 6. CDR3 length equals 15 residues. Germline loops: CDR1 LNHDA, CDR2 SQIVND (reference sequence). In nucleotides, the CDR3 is TGTGCCAGTAGTAATAGACTAGCGGGCTACTACGAGCAGTACTTC. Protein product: CASSNRLAGYYEQYF.

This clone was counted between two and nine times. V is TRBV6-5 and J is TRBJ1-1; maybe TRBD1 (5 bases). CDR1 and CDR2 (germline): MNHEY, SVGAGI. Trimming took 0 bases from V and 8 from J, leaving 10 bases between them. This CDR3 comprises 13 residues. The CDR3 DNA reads TGTGCCAGCAGTTACTCCCCGGGGGTAGAAGCTTTCTTT. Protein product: CASSYSPGVEAFF.

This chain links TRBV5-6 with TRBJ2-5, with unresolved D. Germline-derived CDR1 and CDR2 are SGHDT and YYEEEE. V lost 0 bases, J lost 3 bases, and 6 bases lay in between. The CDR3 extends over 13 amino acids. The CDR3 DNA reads TGTGCCAGCAGCTTGGGTCTAAAAGAGACCCAGTACTTC. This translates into CASSLGLKETQYF. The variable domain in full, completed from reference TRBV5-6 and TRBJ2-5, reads DAGVTQSPTHLIKTRGQQVTLRCSPKSGHDTVSWYQQALGQGPQFIFQYYEEEERQRGNFPDRFSGHQFPNYSSELNVNALLLGDSALYLCASSLGLKETQYFGPGTRLLVL.

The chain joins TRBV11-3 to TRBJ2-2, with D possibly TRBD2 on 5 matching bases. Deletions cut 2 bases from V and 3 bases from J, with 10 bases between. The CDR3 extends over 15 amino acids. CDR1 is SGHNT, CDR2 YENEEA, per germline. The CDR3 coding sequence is TGTGCCAGCAGCTTATCCGGGGTGGACACCGGGGAGCTGTTTTTT. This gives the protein CASSLSGVDTGELFF.

CDR3 in amino acids: CAISERGAYEKLFF. In DNA, the CDR3 is TGTGCCATCAGTGAGAGGGGCGCATATGAAAAACTGTTTTTT. J is TRBJ1-4 and V is TRBV10-3; TRBD1 is a possible D gene (5 bases). The CDR3 extends over 14 amino acids. Trimming took 2 bases from V and 6 from J, leaving 10 bases between them. Germline CDR1 is ENHRY and CDR2 is SYGVKD.

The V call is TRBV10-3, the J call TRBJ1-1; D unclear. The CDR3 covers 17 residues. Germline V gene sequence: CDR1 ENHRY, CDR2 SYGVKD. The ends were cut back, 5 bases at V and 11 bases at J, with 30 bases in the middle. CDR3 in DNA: TGTGCCATCAGTCACAGACGGGGTGACTTTCGCATTCCAGTGGCTTTCTTT. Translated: CAISHRRGDFRIPVAFF.

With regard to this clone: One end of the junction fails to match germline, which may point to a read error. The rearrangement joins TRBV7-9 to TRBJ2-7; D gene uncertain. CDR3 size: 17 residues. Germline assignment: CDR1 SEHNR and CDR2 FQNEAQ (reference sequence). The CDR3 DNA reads TGTGCCAGCGGCTTAGCCGACCTATCATTCGGAGTCTACGAGCAGTACTTC. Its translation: CASGLADLSFGVYEQYF.

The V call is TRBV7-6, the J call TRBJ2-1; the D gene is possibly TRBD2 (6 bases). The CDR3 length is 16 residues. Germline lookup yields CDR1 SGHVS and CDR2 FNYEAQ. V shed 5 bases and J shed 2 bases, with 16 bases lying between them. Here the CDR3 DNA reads TGTGCCAGCAGCCCCAGGTCGGGAGCCACCTACAATGAGCAGTTCTTC. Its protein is CASSPRSGATYNEQFF.

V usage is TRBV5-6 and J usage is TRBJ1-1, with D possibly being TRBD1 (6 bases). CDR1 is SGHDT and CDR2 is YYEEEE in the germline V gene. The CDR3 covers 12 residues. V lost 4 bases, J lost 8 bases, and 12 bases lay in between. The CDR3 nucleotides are TGTGCCAGCAGCAGGGGAACAGGGGAAGCTTTCTTT. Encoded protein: CASSRGTGEAFF.

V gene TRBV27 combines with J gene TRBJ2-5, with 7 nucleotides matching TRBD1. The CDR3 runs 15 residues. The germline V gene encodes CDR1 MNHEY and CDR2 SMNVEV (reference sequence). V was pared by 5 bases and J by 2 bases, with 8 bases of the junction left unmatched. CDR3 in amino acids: CASSPPGTAQETQYF. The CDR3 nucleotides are TGTGCCAGCAGTCCGCCGGGGACAGCACAAGAGACCCAGTACTTC.

CDR3 protein: CAWNPFGGETQYF. CDR3 nucleotides: TGTGCCTGGAATCCTTTCGGGGGGGAGACCCAGTACTTC. The rearrangement uses TRBV30 and TRBJ2-5; 7 bases are shared with TRBD2. This CDR3 contains 13 residues. J was trimmed by 5 bases and V by 4 bases; bases with no gene match: 7. Germline V gene lookup returns CDR1 GTSNPN and CDR2 SVGIG (reference sequence).

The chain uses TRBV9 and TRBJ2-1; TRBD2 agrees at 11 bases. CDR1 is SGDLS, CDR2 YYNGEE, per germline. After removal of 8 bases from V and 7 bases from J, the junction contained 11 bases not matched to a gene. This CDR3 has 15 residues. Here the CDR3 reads CASTPGLADGNEQFF. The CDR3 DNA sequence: TGTGCCAGTACACCGGGACTAGCGGATGGGAATGAGCAGTTCTTC.

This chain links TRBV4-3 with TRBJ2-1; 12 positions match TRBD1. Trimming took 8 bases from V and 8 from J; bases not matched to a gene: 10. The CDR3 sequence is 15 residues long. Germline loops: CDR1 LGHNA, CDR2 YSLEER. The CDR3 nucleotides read TGCGCCAGCGCTACCCGGGACAGGGGGCTGGATGAGCAGTTCTTC. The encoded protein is CASATRDRGLDEQFF.

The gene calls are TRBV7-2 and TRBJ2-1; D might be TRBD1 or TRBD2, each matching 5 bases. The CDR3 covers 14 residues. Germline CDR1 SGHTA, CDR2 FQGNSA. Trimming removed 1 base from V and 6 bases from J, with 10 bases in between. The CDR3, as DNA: TGTGCCAGCAGCTTAGGGGGGTACGGCAATGAGCAGTTCTTC. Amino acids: CASSLGGYGNEQFF.